The clone carrying this T cell receptor beta chain was observed a few times. Its antigen is not identified. This sample was taken from a study of CD8+ T cells in alopecia areata. Specified treatment: oral pan-JAK inhibitor, 5-10 mg twice daily. V lost 6 bases, J lost 5 bases, and 16 bases lay in between. The CDR3 is 14 amino acids. Looked up from germline, CDR1 is SGHAT and CDR2 is FQNNGV. RNA, once extracted, was reverse transcribed into cDNA for use as the sequencing template. TCRdb keeps only in-frame clones here, not all; method: immunoSEQ multiplex PCR. The sample contains 95,000 to 100,000 clones, 60% to 75% of which appear only once. Study results and caveats: Normal scalp had lower clonality than lesional scalp, with alopecia totalis/universalis lesions showing this most strongly. Scalp samples also yield sequences from resident alphabeta T cells of normal skin.

The clonotype was recovered from a human donor with alopecia areata. The J gene is TRBJ2-5, the V gene TRBV11-2; D could derive from TRBD1 or TRBD2 (5 bases each). Material: CD8+ T cells sorted from blood, obtained at week 4, from a patient treated with tofacitinib. The CDR3 DNA reads TGTGCCAGCAGTCTGGGACCGCCCGGGGAGACCCAGTACTTC. Amino acid sequence: CASSLGPPGETQYF. The full variable domain, rest sourced from reference TRBV11-2 and TRBJ2-5, is EAGVAQSPRYKIIEKRQSVAFWCNPISGHATLYWYQQILGQGPKLLIQFQNNGVVDDSQLPKDRFSAERLKGVDSTLKIQPAKLEDSAVYLCASSLGPPGETQYFGPGTRLLVL.